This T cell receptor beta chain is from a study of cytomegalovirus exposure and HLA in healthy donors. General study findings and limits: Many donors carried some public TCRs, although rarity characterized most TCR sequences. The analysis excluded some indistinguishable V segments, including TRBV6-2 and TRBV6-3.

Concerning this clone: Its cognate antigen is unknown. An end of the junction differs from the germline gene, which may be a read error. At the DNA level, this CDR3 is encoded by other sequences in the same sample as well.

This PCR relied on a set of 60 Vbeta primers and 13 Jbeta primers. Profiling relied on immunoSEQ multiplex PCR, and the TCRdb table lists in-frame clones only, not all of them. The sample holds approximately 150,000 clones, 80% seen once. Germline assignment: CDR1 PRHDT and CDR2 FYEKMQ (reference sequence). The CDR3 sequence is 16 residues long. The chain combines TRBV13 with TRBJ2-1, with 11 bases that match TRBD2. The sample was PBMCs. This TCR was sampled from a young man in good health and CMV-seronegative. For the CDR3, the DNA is TGTGCCAGCAGCCCGTTGGTAGCGGGAGGGTACAATGAGCAATTCTTC. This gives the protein CASSPLVAGGYNEQFF.